This TCR beta chain was sequenced during a study of blood T cell repertoires in COVID-19. Overall study context: Acute and convalescent COVID-19 samples came from the United States, Italy and Spain. In each case, the material was cDNA or gDNA derived from T cells, B-cell-depleted T cells, or PBMCs.

The length of the CDR3 is 17 residues. The germline CDR1 and CDR2 sequences are SGHTA and FQGNSA. V dropped 5 bases and J dropped 8; count of bases not matched to a gene: 17. Original processing notes: Reference gene primer amplification gave nucleated cell count estimates. Data came from immunoSEQ multiplex PCR; TCRdb stores just in-frame clones and leaves some out. That table supplies the V and J calls and clone size; D and trimming were determined from the DNA. The data show around 200,000 clones, approximately 90% seen once. The receptor was isolated from a man aged 60-69 years who had recovered from COVID-19. The sequenced sample was peripheral blood. This chain connects TRBV7-2 to TRBJ2-3, with 9 nucleotides matching TRBD2. The CDR3: CASSLSGSGRSQVTQYF. As DNA, the CDR3 is TGTGCCAGCAGCCTCTCGGGAAGCGGGAGGTCCCAAGTTACGCAGTATTTT.